Listed below are T cell receptor beta chains from one sample, sequenced in a study of T cell responses to AZD1222 COVID-19 vaccine. Assay: immunoSEQ multiplex PCR; the TCRdb copy retains only in-frame clones and omits some. The sample lists 170,000 or so clones, about nine tenths occurring once. Material: peripheral blood, obtained on day 0 of AZD1222 vaccination. These receptors were collected from an adult in good health. CDR3s include the opening cysteine and the closing phenylalanine or tryptophan. D genes are given only for firm matches. Clone size is given for some rows only: seen once, a few or many times, or a class if the clone is expanded.

abundance: few
j_gene: TRBJ1-1
v_gene: TRBV4-1
d_gene: TRBD1
CDR3aa: CASSLTNSGQLNTEAFF
CDR3nt: TGCGCCAGCAGCCTGACGAACTCGGGACAGTTGAACACTGAAGCTTTCTTT

abundance: NA
j_gene: TRBJ1-3
v_gene: TRBV10-3
d_gene: NA
CDR3aa: CAISELRNTIYF
CDR3nt: TGTGCCATCAGTGAACTCCGAAACACCATATATTTT

abundance: NA
j_gene: TRBJ1-1
v_gene: TRBV28
d_gene: NA
CDR3aa: CASTGAGWAEAFF
CDR3nt: TGTGCCAGTACGGGAGCTGGATGGGCTGAAGCTTTCTTT

abundance: NA
j_gene: TRBJ2-5
v_gene: TRBV28
d_gene: NA
CDR3aa: CASQYPGRETQYF
CDR3nt: TGTGCCAGCCAGTATCCGGGGCGAGAGACCCAGTACTTC

abundance: NA
j_gene: TRBJ1-6
v_gene: TRBV28
d_gene: NA
CDR3aa: CASRLTGSTDSPLHF
CDR3nt: TGTGCCAGCAGGTTGACAGGAAGTACCGATTCACCCCTCCACTTT

abundance: NA
j_gene: TRBJ1-2
v_gene: TRBV21-1
d_gene: NA
CDR3aa: CASSKEGDTSANYGYTF
CDR3nt: TGTGCCAGCAGCAAAGAGGGTGACACCAGCGCTAACTATGGCTACACCTTC

abundance: few
j_gene: TRBJ2-5
v_gene: TRBV3-1/TRBV3-2
d_gene: NA
CDR3aa: CASSPSSSGVETQYF
CDR3nt: TGTGCCAGCAGCCCTTCTTCATCGGGGGTAGAGACCCAGTACTTC

abundance: once
j_gene: TRBJ1-6
v_gene: TRBV6-6
d_gene: NA
CDR3aa: CASSYSGATYNSPLHF
CDR3nt: TGTGCCAGCAGTTATAGCGGGGCCACCTATAATTCACCCCTCCACTTT

abundance: NA
j_gene: TRBJ1-2
v_gene: TRBV6-1
d_gene: TRBD1
CDR3aa: CASSGDRPSPNDYGYTF
CDR3nt: TGTGCCAGCAGTGGGGACAGGCCGAGCCCTAATGACTATGGCTACACCTTC

abundance: NA
j_gene: TRBJ2-5
v_gene: TRBV28
d_gene: TRBD2
CDR3aa: CASSLALAGGDLETQYF
CDR3nt: TGTGCCAGCAGTTTAGCCCTAGCGGGGGGTGATTTGGAGACCCAGTACTTC

abundance: NA
j_gene: TRBJ1-5
v_gene: TRBV2
d_gene: NA
CDR3aa: CASSEQGSYQPQHF
CDR3nt: TGTGCCAGCAGTGAACAGGGGTCTTATCAGCCCCAGCATTTT

abundance: NA
j_gene: TRBJ2-7
v_gene: TRBV5-1
d_gene: NA
CDR3aa: CASSLQVRGREQYF
CDR3nt: TGCGCCAGCAGCTTGCAAGTCAGGGGCCGGGAGCAGTACTTC

abundance: NA
j_gene: TRBJ1-2
v_gene: TRBV19
d_gene: NA
CDR3aa: CASSIRQVMEFAFDYGYTF
CDR3nt: TGTGCCAGTAGTATTCGGCAGGTGATGGAGTTCGCCTTTGACTATGGCTACACCTTC

abundance: NA
j_gene: TRBJ1-3
v_gene: TRBV3-1/TRBV3-2
d_gene: NA
CDR3aa: CASSHGRGVLRNTIYF
CDR3nt: TGTGCCAGCAGCCACGGGAGAGGGGTTCTTCGAAACACCATATATTTT

abundance: NA
j_gene: TRBJ1-1
v_gene: TRBV7-9
d_gene: NA
CDR3aa: CASSARQANTEAFF
CDR3nt: TGTGCCAGCAGCGCGAGGCAGGCGAACACTGAAGCTTTCTTT